The text below deals with one TCR beta chain. Its antigen remains unidentified. This record belongs to a study of shared clonotypes between healthy human individuals. Study-level findings and limits: Sharing across four donors was seen in 5% to 5.5% of naive CD4 clonotypes.

From germline, CDR1 is SGHRS and CDR2 YFSETQ. This CDR3 has 16 amino acids. J gave up 2 bases and V 7 bases, and 8 bases lay outside the gene matches. The method was immunoSEQ multiplex PCR; TCRdb's version includes in-frame clones alone and lacks a portion of them. Of 2 million to 3 million clones listed, approximately 94% were seen once; the top ten hold 0.36%. The sequence derives from a young man in good health. Some clones in this sample may be carry-over from other donors' samples. J is TRBJ2-6 and V is TRBV5-1; 8 bases line up with TRBD1. The sample comprised naive CD4+ T cells from PBMCs. The subset here: CD45RA+ positively selected. In nucleotides, the CDR3 is TGCGCCAGCGCAGGGGGCCCCGTCCCTGGGGCCAACGTCCTGACTTTC. Amino acids: CASAGGPVPGANVLTF.